Shown below are 19 T cell receptor beta chains from a single sample sequenced in a study of blood T cell repertoires in COVID-19. Clones were read by immunoSEQ multiplex PCR, and TCRdb kept only the in-frame ones, dropping some. The sample consists of approximately 190,000 clones, 80% to 90% of them appearing once. The material sequenced was peripheral blood. These receptor sequences come from a human donor in a cohort sampled during active COVID-19.

V is TRBV2 and J is TRBJ2-1; 9 bases line up with TRBD2. From germline, CDR1 is SNHLY and CDR2 FYNNEI. V was clipped by 5 bases and J by 6 bases; unmatched bases: 8. This CDR3 is built from 15 residues. CDR3 nucleotides: TGTGCCAGCAGTCCCCTAGCGGGGTCAATCAATGAGCAGTTCTTC. Its protein is CASSPLAGSINEQFF.

This rearrangement joins TRBV7-2 to TRBJ2-7; 7 bases are shared with TRBD2. Germline loops: CDR1 SGHTA, CDR2 FQGNSA. Unmatched junction bases numbered 6, after V lost 0 bases and J lost 4 bases. The CDR3 length is 15 residues. Written as DNA, the CDR3 is TGTGCCAGCAGCTTAGCCGCGGGAGCACAATACGAGCAGTACTTC. Translating gives CASSLAAGAQYEQYF.

This rearrangement joins TRBV7-9 to TRBJ1-1; D is unresolved. Trimming took off 2 bases at V and 1 base at J, with 8 bases between the two ends. The germline V gene has CDR1 SEHNR and CDR2 FQNEAQ (reference sequence). The CDR3 loop spans 14 amino acids. CDR3 in DNA: TGTGCCAGCAGCTTATTTCGGAGGAACACTGAAGCTTTCTTT. It encodes CASSLFRRNTEAFF.

The chain uses TRBV5-4 and TRBJ1-2; no definite D call. V was trimmed by 0 bases and J by 3 bases, leaving 12 bases between them. The CDR3 loop spans 15 amino acids. Germline V CDR1 and CDR2: SGHNT, YYREEE (reference sequence). CDR3 sequence: CASSLVRESDYGYTF. DNA for the CDR3: TGTGCCAGCAGCTTGGTGCGGGAATCGGACTATGGCTACACCTTC.

The rearrangement joins TRBV4-1 to TRBJ1-5; 9 nucleotides align to TRBD1. The V gene's germline CDR1 is MGHRA and CDR2 YSYEKL. The CDR3 extends over 16 amino acids. Germline trimming cut 1 base from V and 4 bases from J; bases unmatched to any gene: 5. In nucleotides, the CDR3 is TGCGCCAGCAGCCAAGGAAGGGACAGGGTAAATCAGCCCCAGCATTTT. Its translation is CASSQGRDRVNQPQHF.

This clone was seen only once. CDR3 DNA: TGTGCCAGCAGTTCACAGGGGGCCGGAGGCTACACCTTC. The encoded protein is CASSSQGAGGYTF. This chain connects TRBV6-6 to TRBJ1-2; 9 bases match TRBD1. CDR1 MNHNY and CDR2 SVGAGI come from the germline V gene (reference sequence). CDR3 size: 13 residues. J lost 8 bases, V lost 4 bases, and 5 bases had no gene match.

The chain combines TRBV29-1 with TRBJ1-2; 7 positions match TRBD1. Per germline, CDR1 SQVTM and CDR2 ANQGSEA. The CDR3 spans 14 residues. V lost 3 bases and J lost 4; bases outside the gene matches: 8. CDR3 nucleotide sequence: TGCAGCGTTGATGCTATTGCAGGGGGCTATGGCTACACCTTC. Amino acid sequence: CSVDAIAGGYGYTF.

This clone was seen just once. The rearrangement links TRBV11-2 to TRBJ1-2; D is uncertain. The germline V gene has CDR1 SGHAT and CDR2 FQNNGV. This CDR3 is built from 14 residues. V was clipped by 0 bases and J by 4 bases, with 9 bases between them. The CDR3 bases are TGTGCCAGCAGCTTAGACCCGGGTCCCTATGGCTACACCTTC. Protein product: CASSLDPGPYGYTF. Full variable domain (outside the CDR3, taken from reference TRBV11-2 and TRBJ1-2): EAGVAQSPRYKIIEKRQSVAFWCNPISGHATLYWYQQILGQGPKLLIQFQNNGVVDDSQLPKDRFSAERLKGVDSTLKIQPAKLEDSAVYLCASSLDPGPYGYTFGSGTRLTVV.

The chain has TRBV6-5 and TRBJ1-5, with D unresolved. CDR3 length: 13 amino acids. V gave up 8 bases and J gave up 5 bases, with 13 bases separating them. Germline CDR1 reads MNHEY; CDR2 reads SVGAGI. Here the CDR3 DNA reads TGTGCCAGCTCGGTAACCGAAGATCAGCCCCAGCATTTT. Translated: CASSVTEDQPQHF.

The rearrangement links TRBV7-2 to TRBJ2-3; 10 nucleotides agree with TRBD2. Germline CDR1 is SGHTA and CDR2 is FQGNSA. CDR3 length equals 16 residues. V lost 5 bases and J lost 5; bases outside the gene matches: 10. This CDR3 is CASSPRGSGGRDTQYF. As DNA, the CDR3 is TGTGCCAGCAGCCCTCGTGGTAGCGGGGGGCGAGATACGCAGTATTTT.

The CDR3: CASSPSWTPNTGELFF. Written as DNA, the CDR3 is TGTGCCAGCAGCCCATCTTGGACACCGAACACCGGGGAGCTGTTTTTT. V is TRBV3-1 (or the pseudogene TRBV3-2) and J is TRBJ2-2, with D perhaps matching TRBD1 (5 bases). This CDR3 comprises 16 residues. Germline assignment: CDR1 LGHDT and CDR2 YNNKEL (reference sequence). Trimming stripped 4 bases from V and 0 bases from J, with 12 bases between.

This chain joins TRBV27 and TRBJ2-1; D is perhaps TRBD2 (7 bases). Trimming left V 3 bases short and J 0 bases short, with 15 bases between. The CDR3 runs 17 residues. The germline V gene has CDR1 MNHEY and CDR2 SMNVEV (reference sequence). CDR3 bases: TGTGCCAGCAGTTTCTGGGGGGGCTCCCGCTCCTACAATGAGCAGTTCTTC. Its translation is CASSFWGGSRSYNEQFF.

J is TRBJ2-2 and V is TRBV5-4; 10 bases are shared with TRBD2. The ends lost 4 bases at V and 3 bases at J; junction bases unmatched: 3. CDR3 length: 15 amino acids. Germline lookup yields CDR1 SGHNT and CDR2 YYREEE (reference sequence). CDR3 nucleotides: TGTGCCAGCAGCCTAGCGGGGGTTGACACCGGGGAGCTGTTTTTT. It encodes CASSLAGVDTGELFF.

CDR3 amino acids: CASSPATNRYVTDTQYF. As DNA, the CDR3 is TGTGCCAGCAGCCCCGCAACAAATCGTTACGTCACAGATACGCAGTATTTT. The V and J genes are TRBV5-4 and TRBJ2-3, with D hard to call. V was clipped by 4 bases and J by 2 bases, with 20 bases between them. Germline-derived CDR1 and CDR2 are SGHNT and YYREEE (reference sequence). This CDR3 spans 17 amino acids.

This clone appeared a single time. V is TRBV5-6 and J is TRBJ1-2; no clear D. This CDR3 comprises 12 residues. V dropped 1 base and J dropped 7 bases, with 8 bases sitting between them. The germline CDR1 and CDR2 sequences are SGHDT and YYEEEE. The CDR3 spells CASSLMGSGYTF. CDR3 in DNA: TGTGCCAGCAGCTTGATGGGCAGTGGCTACACCTTC.

The rearrangement links TRBV3-1 (or the pseudogene TRBV3-2) to TRBJ1-2, with D unresolved. In germline, CDR1 is LGHDT, CDR2 YNNKEL (reference sequence). The CDR3 covers 15 residues. The V end was cut by 4 bases, the J end by 2 bases, with 14 bases between. The DNA for the CDR3 is TGTGCCAGCAGCCGATCCGGCGGAACAAACTATGGCTACACCTTC. Encoded protein: CASSRSGGTNYGYTF.

The genes are TRBV27 and TRBJ1-2; no clear D. V lost 2 bases, J lost 7 bases, and 11 bases lay in between. This CDR3 has 13 amino acids. Per the germline V gene, CDR1 is MNHEY and CDR2 is SMNVEV (reference sequence). For the CDR3, the DNA is TGTGCCAGCAGTTTAGCAGGCCCCTCTGGCTACACCTTC. As protein: CASSLAGPSGYTF.

Ten or more counts support this clone. The chain employs TRBV5-1 and TRBJ2-6; TRBD1 is a possible D gene (6 bases). The CDR3 totals 17 residues. The ends were cut back, 0 bases at V and 0 bases at J, with 10 bases in the middle. Germline V CDR1 and CDR2: SGHRS, YFSETQ. The chain's CDR3 is CASSLDRERSGANVLTF. The CDR3 nucleotides read TGCGCCAGCAGCTTGGACAGGGAGCGCTCTGGGGCCAACGTCCTGACTTTC. The whole variable domain, filled in from reference TRBV5-1 and TRBJ2-6, reads KAGVTQTPRYLIKTRGQQVTLSCSPISGHRSVSWYQQTPGQGLQFLFEYFSETQRNKGNFPGRFSGRQFSNSRSEMNVSTLELGDSALYLCASSLDRERSGANVLTFGAGSRLTVL.

This sequence joins TRBV6-5 and TRBJ2-5; 7 bases match TRBD2. The CDR3 has 13 amino acids. Germline V lookup: CDR1 MNHEY, CDR2 SVGAGI. This CDR3 is CVVDRGSQETQYF. DNA of the CDR3: TGTGTCGTCGACCGCGGGAGCCAAGAGACCCAGTACTTC.